This TCR beta chain was obtained from a study of blood T cell repertoires in COVID-19. Study-level background: The United States, Italy and Spain were the sources of the acute and convalescent COVID-19 samples. Sample material is recorded as cDNA or gDNA derived from T cells, B-cell-depleted T cells, or PBMCs.

V lost 9 bases to trimming and J lost 4 bases; unmatched junction nucleotides: 7. CDR1 and CDR2 from the germline V gene are KGHDR and SFDVKD. This CDR3 comprises 14 residues. Clones were read by immunoSEQ multiplex PCR, and TCRdb kept only the in-frame ones, dropping some. There are 210,000 or so clones in the sample; about 84% occur only once, and under 2% lies in the top ten. The study assigned cohorts using participant-reported clinical history. The TCR sequence derives from a man between 60 and 70 years old who had recovered from COVID-19. The material sequenced was PBMCs or T cells enriched from blood (not recorded which). V is TRBV24-1 and J is TRBJ2-1; 8 bases are shared with TRBD1. This chain's CDR3 is CATGTGATYNEQFF. CDR3 sequence (DNA): TGTGCCACCGGGACAGGAGCAACTTACAATGAGCAGTTCTTC.